A single sample is the source of the 28 T cell receptor beta chains below, sequenced in a study of T cells in narcolepsy. Assay: immunoSEQ multiplex PCR; the TCRdb copy retains only in-frame clones and omits some. The repertoire holds under 30,000 clones, with about 80% as singletons. What was sequenced was CD45RA- memory CD4+ T cells from PBMCs. Every receptor here comes from a human donor with narcolepsy.

This chain links TRBV19 with TRBJ1-1, with a tentative D call TRBD1 (6 bases). V was shortened by 2 bases and J by 8 bases, with 12 bases between the two germline ends. CDR3 length: 13 amino acids. Germline lookup yields CDR1 LNHDA and CDR2 SQIVND (reference sequence). CDR3 sequence: CASSIRNRVEAFF. CDR3 nucleotides: TGTGCCAGTAGTATACGTAACAGGGTGGAAGCTTTCTTT.

There are a few counts of this clone. V gene TRBV11-2 combines with J gene TRBJ2-7; 7 positions match TRBD2. This CDR3 is built from 18 residues. Germline CDR1 SGHAT, CDR2 FQNNGV. J was trimmed by 2 bases and V by 6 bases; bases with no gene match: 19. CDR3 DNA: TGTGCCAGCAGTCCCCTCGGCCGGGAGCGGGGCGTACCCTACGAGCAGTACTTC. This gives the protein CASSPLGRERGVPYEQYF.

The chain links TRBV7-9 to TRBJ2-2; D is uncertain. This CDR3 contains 14 residues. Germline assignment: CDR1 SEHNR and CDR2 FQNEAQ (reference sequence). V lost 5 bases and J lost 5, with 12 bases in between. The CDR3 nucleotides read TGTGCCAGCAGCGCCCAACATGGGACCGGGGAGCTGTTTTTT. This gives the protein CASSAQHGTGELFF.

The J gene is TRBJ2-1, the V gene TRBV21-1; the listed D gene, TRBD2, was not tested against the DNA. TRBV21-1 counts as a pseudogene. The CDR3 consists of 16 residues. The CDR3 spells CASSKGSCSSYNEQFF. DNA for the CDR3: TGTGCCAGCAGCAAAGGGAGCTGTAGCTCCTACAATGAGCAGTTCTTC.

The rearrangement joins TRBV6-5 to TRBJ1-1; perhaps TRBD1 as D (5 bases). The CDR3 is made up of 15 amino acids. Germline CDR1 and CDR2: MNHEY and SVGAGI. The V end lost 2 bases, the J end lost 5 bases, and 15 bases lay between the germline ends. In DNA, the CDR3 is TGTGCCAGCAGTTACCCCGGGGGAGGGCGGACTGAAGCTTTCTTT. It yields the protein CASSYPGGGRTEAFF.

The chain links TRBV5-4 to TRBJ2-5; D gene uncertain. The CDR3 length is 15 residues. The germline V and J ends were trimmed by 3 bases and 3 bases, with 15 bases remaining between them. Germline V lookup: CDR1 SGHNT, CDR2 YYREEE (reference sequence). CDR3 nucleotides: TGTGCCAGCAGCTCCCTGGGAAATGGGAAAGAGACCCAGTACTTC. Its protein is CASSSLGNGKETQYF.

The chain couples TRBV19 to TRBJ2-3; D may correspond to TRBD1 or TRBD2 (5 bases each). V dropped 1 base and J dropped 4 bases, with 6 bases sitting between them. The CDR3 spans 13 residues. The germline CDR1 and CDR2 sequences are LNHDA and SQIVND (reference sequence). The CDR3 region has the DNA TGTGCCAGTAGTATAGTGGGGGCAGATACGCAGTATTTT. It is translated as CASSIVGADTQYF.

The genes are TRBV10-1 and TRBJ2-3; unclear D gene. The germline CDR1 and CDR2 sequences are WNHNN and SYGVQD (reference sequence). This CDR3 comprises 14 residues. V lost 2 bases to trimming and J lost 2 bases, with 8 bases between them. The CDR3 DNA is TGCGCCAGCAGTGAGCCGCCTCACACAGATACGCAGTATTTT. It codes for CASSEPPHTDTQYF.

The genes are TRBV30 and TRBJ2-3, with TRBD1 matching over 9 bases. This CDR3 has 17 residues. J was trimmed by 3 bases and V by 2 bases; bases with no gene match: 12. CDR1 GTSNPN and CDR2 SVGIG come from the germline V gene (reference sequence). CDR3 residues: CAWSFRHTGGGTDTQYF. In nucleotides, the CDR3 is TGTGCCTGGAGTTTCAGACATACAGGGGGCGGGACAGATACGCAGTATTTT.

This clone was observed a handful of times. The chain joins TRBV6-5 to TRBJ1-3; D remains ambiguous. The CDR3 covers 13 residues. Germline V CDR1 and CDR2: MNHEY, SVGAGI. V lost 8 bases to trimming and J lost 0 bases, with 8 bases between them. The CDR3 sequence: CASGVYSGNTIYF. The DNA for the CDR3 is TGTGCCAGCGGGGTCTACTCTGGAAACACCATATATTTT.

The chain uses TRBV29-1 and TRBJ1-2; the D is unclear. The CDR3 consists of 13 residues. CDR1 and CDR2 (germline): SQVTM, ANQGSEA. Between the trimmed V and J ends, which lost 1 base and 5 bases, there was a span of 11 bases. CDR3 residues: CSVEGRDRYGYTF. The CDR3 DNA follows: TGCAGCGTTGAAGGTAGGGATAGGTATGGCTACACCTTC.

The V call is TRBV19, the J call TRBJ1-4; 8 positions agree with TRBD1. Trimming cost V 2 bases and J 7 bases; bases outside gene matches: 6. This CDR3 spans 15 amino acids. The germline V gene has CDR1 LNHDA and CDR2 SQIVND (reference sequence). CDR3 DNA: TGTGCCAGTAGTATAAATCCAGGGGGCGGTGAAAAACTGTTTTTT. Translation: CASSINPGGGEKLFF. Full variable domain (outside the CDR3, taken from reference TRBV19 and TRBJ1-4): DGGITQSPKYLFRKEGQNVTLSCEQNLNHDAMYWYRQDPGQGLRLIYYSQIVNDFQKGDIAEGYSVSREKKESFPLTVTSAQKNPTAFYLCASSINPGGGEKLFFGSGTQLSVL.

The V gene is TRBV4-3, the J gene TRBJ1-2; 8 bases are a match to TRBD1. From germline, CDR1 is LGHNA and CDR2 YSLEER. After removal of 7 bases from V and 8 bases from J, the junction contained 12 bases not matched to a gene. The CDR3 extends over 14 amino acids. CDR3 DNA sequence: TGCGCCAGCAACTTGGACAGGGAGGTCGGAGGCTACACCTTC. Protein: CASNLDREVGGYTF.

This chain links TRBV18 with TRBJ2-1; 10 positions match TRBD1. The CDR3 has 16 residues. V was clipped by 0 bases and J by 6 bases; unmatched bases: 5. Germline CDR1 and CDR2: KGHSH and LQKENI. In nucleotides, the CDR3 is TGTGCCAGCTCACCACCGCTTAGACAGGGGGCCAATGAGCAGTTCTTC. Amino acid sequence: CASSPPLRQGANEQFF. The variable domain in full, with the rest retrieved from reference TRBV18 and TRBJ2-1, is NAGVMQNPRHLVRRRGQEARLRCSPMKGHSHVYWYRQLPEEGLKFMVYLQKENIIDESGMPKERFSAEFPKEGPSILRIQQVVRGDSAAYFCASSPPLRQGANEQFFGPGTRLTVL.

This sequence joins TRBV6-1 and TRBJ2-5; 8 bases match TRBD2. V gave up 2 bases and J gave up 7 bases; unmatched junction bases: 6. CDR1 is MNHNS, CDR2 SASEGT, per germline. CDR3 length equals 14 residues. CDR3 DNA: TGTGCCAGCAGTGAAATGCGGGGGGCCGGGACCCAGTACTTC. Its translation is CASSEMRGAGTQYF.

The chain links TRBV9 to TRBJ2-7; 12 nucleotides match TRBD2. V lost 0 bases, J lost 7 bases, and 5 bases stayed unmatched. CDR3 size: 15 residues. The V gene's germline CDR1 is SGDLS and CDR2 YYNGEE. The CDR3 is CASSVASGGAFEQYF. The CDR3 nucleotides read TGTGCCAGCAGCGTAGCTAGCGGGGGGGCTTTTGAGCAGTACTTC.

The chain combines TRBV28 with TRBJ2-7, with D hard to call. CDR3 length: 13 residues. Germline V CDR1 and CDR2: MDHEN, SYDVKM. V lost 8 bases to trimming and J lost 5 bases, with 16 bases between them. The CDR3 region is CASRTGFINEQYF. DNA of the CDR3: TGTGCCAGCCGCACGGGCTTCATAAACGAGCAGTACTTC.

J is TRBJ1-6 and V is TRBV6-6, with D possibly matching TRBD1 (6 bases). Trimming removed 2 bases from V and 11 bases from J, with 10 bases in between. The germline V gene encodes CDR1 MNHNY and CDR2 SVGAGI (reference sequence). This CDR3 is 13 amino acids long. CDR3 sequence (DNA): TGTGCCAGCAGTTACCAGGGGCATGCACCCCTCCACTTT. It codes for CASSYQGHAPLHF.

In its sample, this clone was seen a few times. CDR3 region: CATSRDYLYGYTF. In nucleotides, the CDR3 is TGTGCCACCAGCAGAGATTATCTCTATGGCTACACCTTC. V usage is TRBV15 and J usage is TRBJ1-2; D unresolved. Trimming shortened V by 0 bases and J by 4 bases, and 6 bases separated the two germline ends. The CDR3 totals 13 residues. In germline, CDR1 is LNHNV, CDR2 YYDKDF (reference sequence).

CDR3 sequence reads: CASTPMTGKNTEAFF. For the CDR3, the DNA is TGTGCCAGCACCCCAATGACAGGCAAAAACACTGAAGCTTTCTTT. The genes are TRBV5-4 and TRBJ1-1; D is possibly TRBD1 (6 bases). CDR3 length: 15 amino acids. The V and J ends lost 6 bases and 2 bases respectively, with 17 bases between them. Germline CDR1 is SGHNT and CDR2 is YYREEE (reference sequence).

V usage is TRBV5-1 and J usage is TRBJ1-3, with TRBD1 as a possible D gene (5 bases). This CDR3 comprises 15 residues. V lost 4 bases and J 0 bases, leaving 11 bases between the germline ends. CDR1 and CDR2 from the germline V gene are SGHRS and YFSETQ. Written as DNA, the CDR3 is TGCGCCAGCAGCGAAGGGACGGGCTCTGGAAACACCATATATTTT. Amino acids: CASSEGTGSGNTIYF.

The chain carries TRBV5-1 and TRBJ1-4; D unresolved. Trimming removed 1 base from V and 5 bases from J, with 12 bases in between. Germline CDR1 and CDR2: SGHRS and YFSETQ. The CDR3 spans 15 residues. CDR3 region: CASSLKEIGNEKLFF. The CDR3 DNA follows: TGCGCCAGCAGCTTGAAAGAAATCGGAAATGAAAAACTGTTTTTT.

V is TRBV5-1 and J is TRBJ2-3; D is unclear. The germline gives CDR1 SGHRS, CDR2 YFSETQ. V shed 6 bases and J shed 5 bases, with 10 bases lying between them. The CDR3 loop spans 12 amino acids. The DNA of the CDR3 is TGCGCCAGCATGGAAAGGGTAGATACGCAGTATTTT. Its translation: CASMERVDTQYF. The full variable domain, with the rest looked up from reference TRBV5-1 and TRBJ2-3, is KAGVTQTPRYLIKTRGQQVTLSCSPISGHRSVSWYQQTPGQGLQFLFEYFSETQRNKGNFPGRFSGRQFSNSRSEMNVSTLELGDSALYLCASMERVDTQYFGPGTRLTVL.

V is TRBV10-1 and J is TRBJ2-3, with 7 bases that match TRBD1. The trim removed 2 bases at V and 3 bases at J, leaving 8 bases unmatched. Germline V lookup: CDR1 WNHNN, CDR2 SYGVQD (reference sequence). The CDR3 has 16 residues. DNA for the CDR3: TGCGCCAGCAGTGAGGTTACAGGGGTCGGAACAGATACGCAGTATTTT. Its protein product is CASSEVTGVGTDTQYF.

This clone was seen more than once but under ten times. The J gene is TRBJ2-7, the V gene TRBV4-1, with a possible D match to TRBD1 (5 bases). This CDR3 contains 12 residues. The germline V and J ends were trimmed by 5 bases and 3 bases, with 8 bases remaining between them. Germline loops: CDR1 MGHRA, CDR2 YSYEKL. The CDR3 loop reads CASSGDSYEQYF. CDR3 DNA sequence: TGCGCCAGCAGCGGCGACAGCTACGAGCAGTACTTC.

The chain has TRBV7-8 and TRBJ2-5; D assignment may be TRBD1 or TRBD2 (5 bases each). V was clipped by 4 bases and J by 0 bases, with 12 bases between them. Germline values: CDR1 SGHVS, CDR2 FQNEAQ. The CDR3 totals 15 residues. The CDR3 sequence is CASSSPLGDQETQYF. For the CDR3, the DNA is TGTGCCAGCAGCTCCCCTCTGGGGGACCAAGAGACCCAGTACTTC. Looking up the rest from reference TRBV7-8 and TRBJ2-5 gives the full variable domain: GAGVSQSPRYKVAKRGQDVALRCDPISGHVSLFWYQQALGQGPEFLTYFQNEAQLDKSGLPSDRFFAERPEGSVSTLKIQRTQQEDSAVYLCASSSPLGDQETQYFGPGTRLLVL.

This clone was detected a few times. The gene calls are TRBV11-2 and TRBJ2-2; D is possibly TRBD2 (5 bases). Germline V gives CDR1 SGHAT, CDR2 FQNNGV. V was cut by 4 bases and J by 8 bases, with 17 bases left in between. The CDR3 covers 15 residues. The CDR3: CASSYLTGVGGELFF. CDR3 DNA sequence: TGTGCCAGCAGCTATTTAACCGGGGTCGGGGGGGAGCTGTTTTTT.

J is TRBJ2-5 and V is TRBV7-8; 8 nucleotides align to TRBD1. The last part of the DNA fits TRBJ2-7 better; the J call may be wrong. This CDR3 region has 13 residues. Germline CDR1 reads SGHVS; CDR2 reads FQNEAQ. The CDR3 region is CASSLDRAYEQYF. CDR3 in DNA: TGTGCCAGCAGCCTGGACAGGGCCTACGAGCAGTACTTC.